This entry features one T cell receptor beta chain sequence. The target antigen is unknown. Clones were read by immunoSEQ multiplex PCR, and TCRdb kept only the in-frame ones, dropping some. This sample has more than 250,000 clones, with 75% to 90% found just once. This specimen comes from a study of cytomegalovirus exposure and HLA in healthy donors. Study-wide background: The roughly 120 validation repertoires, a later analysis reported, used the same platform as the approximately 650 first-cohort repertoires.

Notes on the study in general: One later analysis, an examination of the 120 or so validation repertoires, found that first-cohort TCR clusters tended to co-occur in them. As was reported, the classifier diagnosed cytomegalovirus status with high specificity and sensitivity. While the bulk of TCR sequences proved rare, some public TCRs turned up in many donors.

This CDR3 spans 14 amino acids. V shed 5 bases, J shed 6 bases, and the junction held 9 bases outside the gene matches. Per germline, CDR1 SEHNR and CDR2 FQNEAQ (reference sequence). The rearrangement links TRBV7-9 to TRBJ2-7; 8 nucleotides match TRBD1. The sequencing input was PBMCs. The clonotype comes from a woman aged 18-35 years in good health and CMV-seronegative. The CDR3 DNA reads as TGTGCCAGCAGCCCGACCTTAACAGGGGGCGAGCAGTACTTC. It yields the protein CASSPTLTGGEQYF.